Listed below are T cell receptor beta chains from one sample, sequenced in a study of spatial heterogeneity in lung cancer. In TCRdb, the 5' RACE reads were re-called with MiXCR into one record per CDR3 protein. The sample has a few thousand distinct CDR3 sequences; about 6% are singletons. The specimen was lung tumor tissue, collected at surgery. The receptors derive from a female donor with early-stage non-small cell lung cancer. Both conserved end residues are part of each CDR3. D genes are given only for firm matches. Expanded clones are given a class, and other clones once, few, many or no size at all.

CDR3	DNA	size	J	length	V	D
CVSSLAGGRVDTQYF	TGTGTCAGCAGCTTAGCGGGAGGGCGGGTAGATACGCAGTATTTT	few	TRBJ2-3	15	TRBV7-2	TRBD2
CASTLTGTGITHSNQPQHF	TGTGCCAGCACACTTACCGGGACAGGGATTACTCATAGCAATCAGCCCCAGCATTTT	medium-sized	TRBJ1-5	19	TRBV28	TRBD1
CASSLRRTSGSSTDTQYF	TGTGCCAGCAGCCTCCGTCGGACTAGCGGGTCTAGCACAGATACGCAGTATTTT	NA	TRBJ2-3	18	TRBV5-4	TRBD2
CASSFYPPGRLMTQYF	TGTGCCAGCAGCTTCTACCCCCCGGGACGGCTCATGACCCAGTACTTC	medium-sized	TRBJ2-5	16	TRBV7-8	NA
CASSSGQGATGELFF	TGCGCCAGCAGCTCGGGACAGGGGGCAACCGGGGAGCTGTTTTTT	medium-sized	TRBJ2-2	15	TRBV5-1	TRBD1
CASSPSGRFYNEQFF	TGTGCCAGCAGCCCTAGCGGGAGGTTCTACAATGAGCAGTTCTTC	medium-sized	TRBJ2-1	15	TRBV28	TRBD2
CASSQEGTSRETQYF	TGTGCCAGCAGCCAAGAGGGGACCAGTAGAGAGACCCAGTACTTC	medium-sized	TRBJ2-5	15	TRBV4-2	NA
CASSSRGSGANVLTF	TGTGCCAGCAGCTCACGGGGCTCTGGGGCCAACGTCCTGACTTTC	NA	TRBJ2-6	15	TRBV7-2	NA
CAWSVLGTGELFF	TGTGCCTGGAGTGTACTAGGAACCGGGGAGCTGTTTTTT	medium-sized	TRBJ2-2	13	TRBV30	NA
CASSSQPGLRNEQFF	TGTGCCAGCAGCTCTCAACCCGGACTAAGGAATGAGCAGTTCTTC	medium-sized	TRBJ2-1	15	TRBV7-3	NA
CASSFTGAGNTIYF	TGTGCCAGCAGCTTCACAGGGGCTGGAAACACCATATATTTT	large	TRBJ1-3	14	TRBV7-9	TRBD1
CASSLYRGLGYGYTF	TGTGCCAGCAGTTTATATAGGGGGCTTGGCTATGGCTACACCTTC	medium-sized	TRBJ1-2	15	TRBV27	TRBD1
CSARDGGTTYNEQFF	TGCAGTGCTAGAGATGGGGGGACTACCTACAATGAGCAGTTCTTC	NA	TRBJ2-1	15	TRBV20-1	TRBD2
CASSYTSLAGKTDTQYF	TGTGCCAGCAGTTACACCTCCCTAGCGGGCAAGACAGATACGCAGTATTTT	medium-sized	TRBJ2-3	17	TRBV6-6	TRBD2
CSVSGTGPSEQYF	TGCAGTGTTTCCGGGACAGGGCCTTCCGAGCAGTACTTC	NA	TRBJ2-7	13	TRBV20-1	TRBD1
CASSGIAGNYEQYF	TGTGCCAGCAGCGGAATTGCGGGCAACTACGAGCAGTACTTC	medium-sized	TRBJ2-7	14	TRBV7-9	NA
CASSAASGGWDTQYF	TGTGCCAGCAGCGCTGCTAGTGGTGGATGGGATACGCAGTATTTT	medium-sized	TRBJ2-3	15	TRBV7-3	NA
CASRTGTGAREKLFF	TGTGCCAGCAGAACCGGGACAGGGGCTCGGGAAAAACTGTTTTTT	medium-sized	TRBJ1-4	15	TRBV27	TRBD1
CSVRRGTDADTQYF	TGCAGCGTCCGAAGGGGGACGGACGCAGATACGCAGTATTTT	NA	TRBJ2-3	14	TRBV29-1	NA
CASRLPLAAANEQFF	TGTGCAAGTCGCTTACCCCTAGCGGCAGCCAATGAGCAGTTCTTC	medium-sized	TRBJ2-1	15	TRBV12-2	NA
CASSPTGNRAKNIQYF	TGTGCCAGCAGCCCCACAGGAAACCGAGCCAAAAACATTCAGTACTTC	medium-sized	TRBJ2-4	16	TRBV7-2	NA
CASSLDPAGTYEQYF	TGTGCCAGCAGCTTAGATCCAGCGGGTACCTACGAGCAGTACTTC	medium-sized	TRBJ2-7	15	TRBV11-2	NA
CSADYPEGDTQYF	TGCAGTGCCGACTACCCGGAGGGGGATACGCAGTATTTT	medium-sized	TRBJ2-3	13	TRBV20-1	NA
CASSHGTVNEQFF	TGTGCCAGCAGCCACGGGACGGTTAATGAGCAGTTCTTC	NA	TRBJ2-1	13	TRBV7-2	NA
CASSYYPGQGNEQFF	TGCGCCAGCAGCTACTACCCCGGACAGGGCAATGAGCAGTTCTTC	medium-sized	TRBJ2-1	15	TRBV5-1	TRBD1
CASSAYRASEQFF	TGTGCCAGCAGCGCCTATAGGGCCAGTGAGCAGTTCTTC	few	TRBJ2-1	13	TRBV7-7	NA
CASSLVLVAIGADTQYF	TGTGCCAGCAGCTTAGTTTTGGTAGCGATCGGTGCAGATACGCAGTATTTT	medium-sized	TRBJ2-3	17	TRBV11-2	NA
CASSLRSTSGNTGELFF	TGTGCCAGCAGCTTACGGTCGACTAGCGGAAACACCGGGGAGCTGTTTTTT	medium-sized	TRBJ2-2	17	TRBV7-3	TRBD2
CAWSERQGVVHTDTQYF	TGTGCCTGGAGTGAGCGACAGGGGGTGGTTCACACAGATACGCAGTATTTT	medium-sized	TRBJ2-3	17	TRBV30	TRBD1
CASLRTSGSTDTQYF	TGTGCCAGCTTGAGGACTAGCGGGAGCACAGATACGCAGTATTTT	many	TRBJ2-3	15	TRBV6-5	TRBD2
CSATPGGADTQYF	TGCAGTGCTACACCAGGGGGCGCAGATACGCAGTATTTT	medium-sized	TRBJ2-3	13	TRBV20-1	TRBD1
CASSYDGNQPQHF	TGTGCCAGCAGTTACGATGGCAATCAGCCCCAGCATTTT	medium-sized	TRBJ1-5	13	TRBV6-2/TRBV6-3	NA
CASRRGQGLTTYRETQYF	TGTGCCAGCAGACGTGGACAGGGGCTAACGACCTACCGGGAGACCCAGTACTTC	medium-sized	TRBJ2-5	18	TRBV11-3	TRBD1
CASSFSGLTYNEQFF	TGTGCCAGCAGCTTTTCAGGACTAACCTACAATGAGCAGTTCTTC	NA	TRBJ2-1	15	TRBV7-9	NA
CASSLRGSGANVLTF	TGTGCCAGCAGTTTAAGGGGCTCTGGGGCCAACGTCCTGACTTTC	many	TRBJ2-6	15	TRBV12-3/TRBV12-4	NA
CASSLTVNTEAFF	TGTGCCAGCAGCTTGACAGTGAACACTGAAGCTTTCTTT	medium-sized	TRBJ1-1	13	TRBV7-9	NA
CASSESRGGNQPQHF	TGTGCCAGCAGTGAATCCAGGGGGGGGAATCAGCCCCAGCATTTT	medium-sized	TRBJ1-5	15	TRBV6-1	TRBD1
CASSRGSYNEQFF	TGTGCCAGCAGCCGAGGCTCCTACAATGAGCAGTTCTTC	medium-sized	TRBJ2-1	13	TRBV7-3	NA
CASRHANRDPYNEQFF	TGTGCCAGCAGACATGCCAACAGGGACCCCTACAATGAGCAGTTCTTC	few	TRBJ2-1	16	TRBV7-9	NA
CASRVDRASYEQYF	TGTGCCAGCAGGGTAGACAGGGCATCCTACGAGCAGTACTTC	few	TRBJ2-7	14	TRBV2	TRBD1
CASSLSPRLAGHNEQFF	TGTGCCAGCAGTTTATCCCCTAGACTAGCGGGGCACAATGAGCAGTTCTTC	large	TRBJ2-1	17	TRBV27	TRBD2